This TCR beta chain came from a study of vaccination effects on CD4 cells after COVID-19. The study's findings and limits: Few convalescent patients, and no early post-infection timepoints, were available to the study. Cross-reactivity toward common cold coronaviruses was confined to only 1 of 255 vaccine-induced clones in healthy vaccinees.

The assay was immunoSEQ multiplex PCR, and TCRdb's table has in-frame clones only and misses some. The sample has about 35,000 clones, roughly four fifths seen once; the top ten hold approximately 1.4%. Details on this clone: Its specificity is not known.

Expansion with viral peptide pools was applied to antigen-specific CD4+ T cells by the ViraFEST assay prior to sequencing. It was after approximately 11 days of culture that CD4+ T cells were isolated. Two-dose vaccination with either BNT162b2 or mRNA-1273 was given to the participants. J was trimmed by 4 bases and V by 2 bases; bases with no gene match: 3. The V gene's germline CDR1 is SGHRS and CDR2 YFSETQ. This CDR3 comprises 14 residues. This TCR came from a human donor who received a COVID-19 vaccine. Some clones in this sample may be carry-over from other donors' samples. The V call is TRBV5-1, the J call TRBJ1-2; 9 bases are a match to TRBD1. The input for sequencing was CD4+ T cells from PBMCs cultured with HCoV-NL63 spike peptides, taken after COVID-19 vaccination. The CDR3 loop reads CASSFTGGGYGYTF. CDR3 in DNA: TGCGCCAGCAGCTTTACAGGGGGCGGCTATGGCTACACCTTC.